This T cell receptor beta chain was captured in a study of blood T cell repertoires in COVID-19. The repertoire was sequenced with immunoSEQ multiplex PCR; TCRdb's copy has only in-frame clones and lacks some. The repertoire holds about 300,000 clones, with roughly 86% as singletons. Germline V gives CDR1 SSHAT, CDR2 FNYEAQ (reference sequence). There are 15 residues in the CDR3. Individuals drawn from under 30 US areas were about 18 to 95 years old. Exposed participants encountered a COVID-19 case during the 2 weeks preceding study entry. The TCR sequence derives from a woman in her fifties or sixties who had been exposed to COVID-19. Sequencing was performed on PBMCs or T cells enriched from blood (not recorded which). The chain joins TRBV7-7 to TRBJ2-6, with a tentative D call TRBD2 (6 bases). The CDR3 nucleotides read TGTGCTAGCGGATCAGGAGGGTCTGGGGCCAACGTCCTGACTTTC. Amino acids: CASGSGGSGANVLTF.